These 5 T cell receptor beta chains were sequenced from one sample in a study of T cell responses to AZD1222 COVID-19 vaccine. TCRdb's copy holds only in-frame clones and misses some; the assay was immunoSEQ multiplex PCR. Here the sample spans about 150,000 clones, roughly 90% being singletons. The material sequenced was peripheral blood, taken 28 days after the second AZD1222 dose. Source of these receptors: an adult who received the AZD1222 COVID-19 vaccine.

The genes are TRBV27 and TRBJ2-7, with D perhaps being TRBD1 or TRBD2 (5 bases each). The length of the CDR3 is 15 residues. V was cut by 9 bases and J by 4 bases, with 22 bases left in between. The germline gives CDR1 MNHEY, CDR2 SMNVEV (reference sequence). CDR3 region: CARFTGPWERYEQYF. The CDR3 DNA reads TGTGCCAGATTCACGGGACCCTGGGAGCGATACGAGCAGTACTTC.

The genes are TRBV7-9 and TRBJ1-4; 9 nucleotides align to TRBD1. The ends lost 8 bases at V and 3 bases at J; junction bases unmatched: 7. CDR1 is SEHNR, CDR2 FQNEAQ, per germline (reference sequence). CDR3 length equals 15 residues. The CDR3 DNA reads as TGTGCCAGCCGAGGACAGGGGACCTCTAATGAAAAACTGTTTTTT. This encodes CASRGQGTSNEKLFF.

The chain carries TRBV11-3 and TRBJ2-3, with 12 bases matching TRBD2. The CDR3 is made up of 17 amino acids. V lost 1 base and J lost 0; bases outside the gene matches: 2. The germline gives CDR1 SGHNT, CDR2 YENEEA. This CDR3 is CASSLGTSGASTDTQYF. CDR3 nucleotide sequence: TGTGCCAGCAGCTTAGGGACTAGCGGGGCTAGCACAGATACGCAGTATTTT.

This clone was observed a handful of times. The rearrangement joins TRBV6-5 to TRBJ1-5, with TRBD1 matching over 7 bases. With 7 bases clipped from V and 7 bases from J, the junction kept 10 bases outside the gene matches. The CDR3 covers 14 residues. The germline gives CDR1 MNHEY, CDR2 SVGAGI. CDR3: CASNPLGGAQPQHF. CDR3 in DNA: TGTGCCAGCAACCCATTAGGGGGCGCGCAGCCCCAGCATTTT.

The chain is built from TRBV23-1 and TRBJ1-4; D is ambiguous. TRBV23-1 is annotated as an ORF whose role is uncertain. CDR3 length equals 15 residues. V was pared by 3 bases and J by 5 bases, with 13 bases between. CDR3 protein: CASSHADLVNEKLFF. CDR3 bases: TGCGCCAGCAGTCATGCGGACCTCGTAAATGAAAAACTGTTTTTT.